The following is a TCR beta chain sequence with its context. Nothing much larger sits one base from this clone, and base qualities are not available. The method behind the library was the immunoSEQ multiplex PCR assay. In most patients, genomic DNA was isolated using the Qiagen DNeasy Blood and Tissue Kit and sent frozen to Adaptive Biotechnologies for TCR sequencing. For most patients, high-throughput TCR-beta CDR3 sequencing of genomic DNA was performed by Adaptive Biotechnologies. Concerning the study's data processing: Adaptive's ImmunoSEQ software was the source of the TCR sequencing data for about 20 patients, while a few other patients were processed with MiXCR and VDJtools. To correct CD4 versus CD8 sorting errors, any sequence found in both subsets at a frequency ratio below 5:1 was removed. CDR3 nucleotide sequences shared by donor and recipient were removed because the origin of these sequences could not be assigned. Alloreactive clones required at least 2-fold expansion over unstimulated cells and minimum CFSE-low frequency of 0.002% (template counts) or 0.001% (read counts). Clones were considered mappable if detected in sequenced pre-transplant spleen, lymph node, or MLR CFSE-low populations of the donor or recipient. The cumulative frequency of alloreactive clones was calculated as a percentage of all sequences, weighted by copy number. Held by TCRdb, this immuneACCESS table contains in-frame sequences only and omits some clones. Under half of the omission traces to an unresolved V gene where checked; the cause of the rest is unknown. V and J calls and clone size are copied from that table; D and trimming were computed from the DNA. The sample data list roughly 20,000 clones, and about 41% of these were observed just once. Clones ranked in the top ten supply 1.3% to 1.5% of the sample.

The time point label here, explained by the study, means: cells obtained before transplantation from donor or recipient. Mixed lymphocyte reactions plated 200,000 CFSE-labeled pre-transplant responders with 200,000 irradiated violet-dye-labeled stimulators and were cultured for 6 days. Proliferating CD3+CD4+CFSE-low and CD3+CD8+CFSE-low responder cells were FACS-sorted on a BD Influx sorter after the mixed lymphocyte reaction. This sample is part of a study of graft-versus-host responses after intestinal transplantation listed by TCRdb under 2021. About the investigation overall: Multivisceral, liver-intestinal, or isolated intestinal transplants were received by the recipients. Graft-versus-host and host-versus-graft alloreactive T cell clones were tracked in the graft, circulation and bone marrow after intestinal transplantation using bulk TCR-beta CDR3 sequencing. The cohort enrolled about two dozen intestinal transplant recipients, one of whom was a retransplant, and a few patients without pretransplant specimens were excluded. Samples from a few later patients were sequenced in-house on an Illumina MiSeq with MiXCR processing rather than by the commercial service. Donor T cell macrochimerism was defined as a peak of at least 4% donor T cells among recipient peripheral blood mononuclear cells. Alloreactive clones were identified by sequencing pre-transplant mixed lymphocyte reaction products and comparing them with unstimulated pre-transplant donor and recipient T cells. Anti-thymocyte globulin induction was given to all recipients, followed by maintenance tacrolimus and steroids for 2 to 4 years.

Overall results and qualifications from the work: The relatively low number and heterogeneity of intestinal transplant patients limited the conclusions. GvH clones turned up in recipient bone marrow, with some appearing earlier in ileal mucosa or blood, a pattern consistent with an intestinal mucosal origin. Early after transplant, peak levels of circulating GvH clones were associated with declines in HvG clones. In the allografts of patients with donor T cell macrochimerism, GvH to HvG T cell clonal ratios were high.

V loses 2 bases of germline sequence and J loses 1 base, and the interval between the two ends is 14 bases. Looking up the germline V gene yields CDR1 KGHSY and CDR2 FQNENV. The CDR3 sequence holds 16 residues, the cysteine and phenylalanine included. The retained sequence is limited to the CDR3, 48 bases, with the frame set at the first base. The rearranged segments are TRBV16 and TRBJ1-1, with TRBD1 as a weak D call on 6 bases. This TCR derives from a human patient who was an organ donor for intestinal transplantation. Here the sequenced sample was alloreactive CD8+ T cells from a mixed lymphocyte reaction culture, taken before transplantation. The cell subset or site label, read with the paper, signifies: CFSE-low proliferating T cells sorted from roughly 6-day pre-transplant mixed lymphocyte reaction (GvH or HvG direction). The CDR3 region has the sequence CASSQTAGQKNTEAFF. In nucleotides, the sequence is TGTGCCAGCAGCCAAACGGCGGGACAAAAGAACACTGAAGCTTTCTTT.